A selection of T cell receptor beta chains follows, all from one sample in a study of OX40 agonist ivuxolimab in advanced cancers. The method was immunoSEQ multiplex PCR; TCRdb's version includes in-frame clones alone and lacks a portion of them. This table has 15,000 to 25,000 clones, roughly 71% appearing once. The input for sequencing was CD4+ or CD8+ T cells sorted from blood, taken in a trial of the OX40 agonist ivuxolimab. The receptors were gathered from an adult with an advanced solid tumor such as melanoma, head and neck, liver or kidney cancer. The conserved cysteine and the conserved F or W are not part of the CDR3 here.

V	J	CDR3
TRBV4-1	TRBJ2-7	ASSQERSPRPYEQY
TRBV19	TRBJ2-1	ATHSSTGSNSYNEQF
TRBV28	TRBJ2-3	ASSLSGQGTDTQY
TRBV6-6	TRBJ2-2	AILAGGRELF
TRBV4-1	TRBJ2-7	ASSQEGRPTYEQY
TRBV27	TRBJ2-1	ASSQSASNEQF
TRBV11-2	TRBJ1-2	ASSLLRP
TRBV7-9	TRBJ2-7	ASSLGNRAYEQY
TRBV7-2	TRBJ2-3	ASSLGDAFTDTQY
TRBV19	TRBJ1-1	ASSIDGTGGTEAF
TRBV27	TRBJ2-1	ASSLSPTSVNEQF
TRBV6-5	TRBJ2-7	ASSPGDNWGEQY
TRBV27	TRBJ2-3	ASSPEAGGPVDTQY
TRBV7-2	TRBJ2-5	ASSLGGTQY
TRBV7-9	TRBJ2-7	ASSSAGTGRYEQY
TRBV12-5	TRBJ2-2	ASGPSAGQGTGELF
TRBV7-9	TRBJ2-5	ASSPWTGAIETQY
TRBV19	TRBJ2-1	ASSIEAGSNEQF
TRBV9	TRBJ1-5	ASNRQGQVGQPQH
TRBV30	TRBJ1-5	AWGKGVRPQH
TRBV6-5	TRBJ1-1	ASRLGQTEAF
TRBV27	TRBJ2-3	ASSLGTSGSPDTQY
TRBV2	TRBJ2-3	ASIAADTQY
TRBV6-1	TRBJ1-1	ASIIWANTEAF
TRBV30	TRBJ2-7	AWSEIGGSHPYEQY
TRBV27	TRBJ2-3	ASSWTSGTDTQY
TRBV21-1	TRBJ2-7	ASSKEGRALDEQY
TRBV7-9	TRBJ1-1	ASRLQNTEAF
TRBV6-9	TRBJ1-5	ASRRTGRNQPQH
TRBV13	TRBJ2-5	ASSFGLAGSMETQY
TRBV5-6	TRBJ2-3	ASSSGGRGTDTQY
TRBV4-3	TRBJ2-1	ASSQDPVAGGHYNEQF
TRBV2	TRBJ2-3	ASSWDLGADTQY
TRBV2	TRBJ2-2	ATITGRENTGELF
TRBV7-9	TRBJ1-2	ASSPGGPGRDRGAYGYT
TRBV5-5	TRBJ1-2	ASSQEGRGVYGYT
TRBV5-6	TRBJ1-5	ASSRTGNQPQH
TRBV6-4	TRBJ2-7	ASSVSGSYEQY
TRBV28	TRBJ1-1	ASSSPGRNTEAF
TRBV4-1	TRBJ1-6	ASSQDWSQGNSPLH
TRBV6-1	TRBJ1-5	ASSEWEDRNQPQH
TRBV7-2	TRBJ2-2	ASIPVDTVPLF
TRBV4-2	TRBJ2-7	ASSQDRASGAYEQY
TRBV14	TRBJ2-3	ASSLAGESDTQY
TRBV7-3	TRBJ2-6	ASSLMAGANVLT
TRBV13	TRBJ2-7	ASSPRTGPYEQY
TRBV5-1	TRBJ2-6	ASSSHTGDGANVLT
TRBV6-5	TRBJ2-7	ASSYSGNYEQY
TRBV6-5	TRBJ1-4	ASSYSTGVNEKLF
TRBV5-6	TRBJ1-1	ASSGQGAVRDTEAF
TRBV2	TRBJ1-1	ASTGTEDTEAF
TRBV10-3	TRBJ1-1	AISESEQPLNTEAF
TRBV9	TRBJ1-2	ASRTGLSTDYGYT
TRBV19	TRBJ2-1	ASTPGGGGEQF
TRBV16	TRBJ2-7	ASSPTTGAYEQY
TRBV4-3	TRBJ2-5	ASSPGLEETQY
TRBV6-5	TRBJ1-2	AISGQGANYGYT
TRBV4-1	TRBJ2-3	ASSETSGRGLDTQY